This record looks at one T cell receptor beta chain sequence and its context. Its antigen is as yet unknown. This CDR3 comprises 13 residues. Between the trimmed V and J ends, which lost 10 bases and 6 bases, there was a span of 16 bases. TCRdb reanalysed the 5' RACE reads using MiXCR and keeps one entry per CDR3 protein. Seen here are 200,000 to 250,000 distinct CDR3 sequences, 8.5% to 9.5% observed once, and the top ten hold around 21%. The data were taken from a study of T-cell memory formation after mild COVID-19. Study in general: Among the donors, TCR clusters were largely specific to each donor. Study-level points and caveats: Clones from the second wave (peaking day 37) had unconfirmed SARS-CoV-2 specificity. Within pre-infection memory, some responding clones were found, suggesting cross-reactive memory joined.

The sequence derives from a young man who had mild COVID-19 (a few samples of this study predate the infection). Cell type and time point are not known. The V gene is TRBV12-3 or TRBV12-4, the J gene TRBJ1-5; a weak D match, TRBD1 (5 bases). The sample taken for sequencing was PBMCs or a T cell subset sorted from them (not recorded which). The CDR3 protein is CATSRGPGQPQHF. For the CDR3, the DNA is TGTGCCACCTCAAGGGGTCCAGGTCAGCCCCAGCATTTT.